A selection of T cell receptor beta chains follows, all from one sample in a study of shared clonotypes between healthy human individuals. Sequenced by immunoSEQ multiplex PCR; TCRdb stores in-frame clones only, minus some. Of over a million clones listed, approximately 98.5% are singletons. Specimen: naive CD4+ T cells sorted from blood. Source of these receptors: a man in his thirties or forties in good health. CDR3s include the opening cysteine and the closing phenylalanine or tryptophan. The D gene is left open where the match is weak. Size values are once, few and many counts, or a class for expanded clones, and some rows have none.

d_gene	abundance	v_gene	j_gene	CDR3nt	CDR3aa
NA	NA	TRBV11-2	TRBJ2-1	TGTGCCAGCAGCTTACTAGGATCAGGTGAGCAGTTCTTC	CASSLLGSGEQFF
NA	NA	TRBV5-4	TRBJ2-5	TGTGCCAGCAGCTTGGCCGTTCAAGGGTCGGAGACCCAGTACTTC	CASSLAVQGSETQYF
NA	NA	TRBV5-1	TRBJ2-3	TGCGCCAGCAGCTCCCCGAGTACAGCCAGCACAGATACGCAGTATTTT	CASSSPSTASTDTQYF
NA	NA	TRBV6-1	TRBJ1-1	TGTGCCAGCACCTGGGGAGACACTGAAGCTTTCTTT	CASTWGDTEAFF
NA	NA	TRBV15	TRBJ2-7	TGTGCCACCAGCAGAGGAACAGGGTACTCCTACGAGCAGTACTTC	CATSRGTGYSYEQYF
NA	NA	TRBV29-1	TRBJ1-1	TGCAGCGTTGAGGTGGAGGTTGGGACTGAAGCTTTCTTT	CSVEVEVGTEAFF
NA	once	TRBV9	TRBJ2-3	TGTGCCAGCAGCGTAGAGAGCGGTAGCACAGATACGCAGTATTTT	CASSVESGSTDTQYF
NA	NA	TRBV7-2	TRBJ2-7	TGTGCCAGCAGGCTAATGTCGACAGACCCCTACGAGCAGTACTTC	CASRLMSTDPYEQYF
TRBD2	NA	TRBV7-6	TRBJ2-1	TGTGCCAGCAGCTTGGCTAGCGGGAGGACGGATGAGCAGTTCTTC	CASSLASGRTDEQFF
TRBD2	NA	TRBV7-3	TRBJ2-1	TGTGCCAGCAGCTCCCCTCTACCTCGACTAGCGGGAGTAAAAGATGAGCAGTTCTTC	CASSSPLPRLAGVKDEQFF
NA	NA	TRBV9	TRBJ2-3	TGTGCCAGCAGCGTAGTCTTTGAAGGGTTCCTGCATACGCAGTATTTT	CASSVVFEGFLHTQYF
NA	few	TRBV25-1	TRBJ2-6	TGTGCCAGCAGTGTCACTGGGGCCAACGTCCTGACTTTC	CASSVTGANVLTF
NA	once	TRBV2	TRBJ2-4	TGTGCCAGCAGTGGCTTCTCCAAAAACATTCAGTACTTC	CASSGFSKNIQYF
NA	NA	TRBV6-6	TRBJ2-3	TGTGCCAGCACCTCTTTCAGGGGCGGCACAGATACGCAGTATTTT	CASTSFRGGTDTQYF
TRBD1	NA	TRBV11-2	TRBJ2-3	TGTGCCAGCAGCATAAGGACAGGGAAGACAGATACGCAGTATTTT	CASSIRTGKTDTQYF
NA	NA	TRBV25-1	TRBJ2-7	TGTGCCAGCAGTGGCCCGGCGGGAGCAAGGGGGAGCGAGCAGTACTTC	CASSGPAGARGSEQYF
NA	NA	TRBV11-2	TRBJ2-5	TGTGCCAGCAGCTTAGATTTGGCGGTTCAAGAGACCCAGTACTTC	CASSLDLAVQETQYF